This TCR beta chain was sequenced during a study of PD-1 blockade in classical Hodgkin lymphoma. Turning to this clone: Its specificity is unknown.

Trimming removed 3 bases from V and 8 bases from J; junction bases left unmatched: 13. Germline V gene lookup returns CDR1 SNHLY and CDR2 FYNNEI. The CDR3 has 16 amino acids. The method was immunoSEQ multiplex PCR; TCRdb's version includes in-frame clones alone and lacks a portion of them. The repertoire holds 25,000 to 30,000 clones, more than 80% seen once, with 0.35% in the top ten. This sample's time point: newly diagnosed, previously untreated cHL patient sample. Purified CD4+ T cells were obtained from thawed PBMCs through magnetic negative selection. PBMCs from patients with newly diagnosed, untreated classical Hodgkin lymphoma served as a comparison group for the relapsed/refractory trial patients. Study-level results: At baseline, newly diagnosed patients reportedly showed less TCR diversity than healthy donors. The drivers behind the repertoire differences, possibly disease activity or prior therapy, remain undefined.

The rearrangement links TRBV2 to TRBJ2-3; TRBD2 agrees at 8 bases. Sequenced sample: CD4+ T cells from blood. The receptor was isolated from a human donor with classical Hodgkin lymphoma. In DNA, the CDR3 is TGTGCCAGCAGTGAGTGGAGCGGGAGATCACAGAGTACGCAGTATTTT. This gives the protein CASSEWSGRSQSTQYF.